This T cell receptor beta chain stems from a study of T cell repertoires in cytomegalovirus infection. TCRdb redid the calling of the reads with MiXCR, one entry per CDR3 protein. The sample holds 650,000 to 850,000 distinct CDR3 sequences, 25% to 35% seen once. This clonotype was recorded a few times. Its antigen is unidentified. The CDR3 covers 15 residues. V dropped 0 bases and J dropped 8; count of bases not matched to a gene: 0. Germline V gene sequence: CDR1 MRHNA, CDR2 SNTAGT. General study findings and limits: Individuals carrying CMV plus the relevant HLA were identified by cumulative frequency of public TCR beta families.

The sequences come from cultured CD8+ T cells from PBMCs, collected from culture after CMV antigen stimulation. The chain employs TRBV6-4 and TRBJ2-1; 14 nucleotides align to TRBD2. The sequence was obtained from a human donor in good health (CMV status not recorded). Some clones in this sample may be carry-over from other donors' samples. In nucleotides, the CDR3 is TGTGCCAGCAGTGACTCGACTAGCGGGGGGGATGAGCAGTTCTTC. Translation: CASSDSTSGGDEQFF.